This TCR beta chain was profiled in a study of shared clonotypes between healthy human individuals. Study-wide results and limits: Against clonotypes common to all four donors, non-shared ones had lower generation probabilities.

Here immunoSEQ multiplex PCR was the method, and the copy in TCRdb shows in-frame clones only, minus some. The profile covers 2 million or so clones, with 90% to 95% appearing a single time and under 0.15% taken by the ten largest. As for this clone: Its antigen is unknown.

The CDR3 consists of 17 residues. V lost 2 bases to trimming and J lost 1 base; unmatched junction nucleotides: 4. Germline loops: CDR1 SGDLS, CDR2 YYNGEE. This sequence originates from a man aged 18 to 30 in good health. The sample comprised naive CD4+ T cells sorted from blood. Subset denoted: CD45RA+ positively selected. This rearrangement joins TRBV9 to TRBJ1-5; 12 nucleotides agree with TRBD1. CDR3 coding DNA: TGTGCCAGCAGCGTGGGACAGGGGGCGTGGAGCAATCAGCCCCAGCATTTT. Its protein product is CASSVGQGAWSNQPQHF.